Below are 13 T cell receptor beta chains sequenced from a single sample in a study of beta chain features in type 1 diabetes. As every portion of the isolated RNA was reverse transcribed, the sequencing read expressed TCRB transcripts. Method: immunoSEQ multiplex PCR; TCRdb's copy keeps in-frame clones and lacks some. The sample consists of some 150,000 clones, less than 11% of them appearing once. Material: naive CD4+ T cells from blood. These receptors were obtained from a young man in good health.

Only a few counts were recorded for this clone. The rearrangement joins TRBV11-2 to TRBJ1-4; TRBD1 matches at 7 bases. The J segment lost 4 bases and the V segment lost 5 bases, leaving 4 bases of the junction unmatched. The CDR3 loop spans 14 amino acids. Germline V gene sequence: CDR1 SGHAT, CDR2 FQNNGV. The CDR3 DNA reads as TGTGCCAGCAGCCCGGGACAGCATAATGAAAAACTGTTTTTT. Protein sequence: CASSPGQHNEKLFF. Based on the CDR3 plus reference TRBV11-2 and TRBJ1-4, the full variable domain is EAGVAQSPRYKIIEKRQSVAFWCNPISGHATLYWYQQILGQGPKLLIQFQNNGVVDDSQLPKDRFSAERLKGVDSTLKIQPAKLEDSAVYLCASSPGQHNEKLFFGSGTQLSVL.

The table lists this clone with a few counts. The J gene is TRBJ1-5, the V gene TRBV7-9; D unresolved. The CDR3 spans 16 residues. V shed 2 bases and J shed 5 bases, with 16 bases lying between them. Per the germline V gene, CDR1 is SEHNR and CDR2 is FQNEAQ (reference sequence). The DNA of the CDR3 is TGTGCCAGCAGCTTACGGGAGTACTTGATTGATCAGCCCCAGCATTTT. Residues: CASSLREYLIDQPQHF.

The V call is TRBV18, the J call TRBJ1-5; 12 bases match TRBD1. Germline V CDR1 and CDR2: KGHSH, LQKENI. Trimming cost V 3 bases and J 7 bases; bases outside gene matches: 7. There are 16 residues in the CDR3. The CDR3 DNA follows: TGTGCCAGCTCACCGGCGGGGACAGGGGGCGAGCAGCCCCAGCATTTT. Its translation is CASSPAGTGGEQPQHF.

This clone appeared many times. This rearrangement joins TRBV7-9 to TRBJ2-3; 7 bases line up with TRBD1. The CDR3 sequence is 13 residues long. Unmatched junction bases numbered 3, after V lost 5 bases and J lost 4 bases. Per germline, CDR1 SEHNR and CDR2 FQNEAQ (reference sequence). This CDR3 reads CASSVQGADTQYF. The CDR3 coding sequence is TGTGCCAGCAGCGTGCAGGGGGCAGATACGCAGTATTTT.

The genes are TRBV5-1 and TRBJ2-5; perhaps TRBD2 as D (6 bases). Trimming shortened V by 0 bases and J by 4 bases, and 10 bases separated the two germline ends. This CDR3 contains 14 residues. Germline CDR1 reads SGHRS; CDR2 reads YFSETQ. CDR3 amino acids: CASSLVGGAETQYF. The CDR3 region has the DNA TGCGCCAGCAGCTTGGTCGGGGGTGCAGAGACCCAGTACTTC.

V and J are TRBV28 and TRBJ2-6; D not certain. Germline lookup yields CDR1 MDHEN and CDR2 SYDVKM. The length of the CDR3 is 19 residues. V was pared by 5 bases and J by 4 bases, with 24 bases between. The CDR3, as DNA: TGTGCCAGCAGTCCCTATCCCCTCGGTACTTTTGCCGGGGCCAACGTCCTGACTTTC. As protein: CASSPYPLGTFAGANVLTF.

The chain uses TRBV5-1 and TRBJ1-1, with 9 bases that match TRBD1. Per the germline V gene, CDR1 is SGHRS and CDR2 is YFSETQ. This CDR3 has 15 amino acids. Trimming at V came to 3 bases and at J to 5 bases, leaving 8 bases not matched to a gene. CDR3 residues: CASSWGDRDGTEAFF. Written as DNA, the CDR3 is TGCGCCAGCAGCTGGGGGGACAGGGATGGGACTGAAGCTTTCTTT.

This clone was recorded a few times. The chain uses TRBV9 and TRBJ1-6; D may be TRBD1 (6 bases). The V and J ends lost 0 bases and 4 bases respectively, with 23 bases between them. This CDR3 spans 20 amino acids. Germline CDR1 is SGDLS and CDR2 is YYNGEE. CDR3 protein: CASSVDVFGGADGYNSPLHF. CDR3 coding DNA: TGTGCCAGCAGCGTAGACGTATTCGGGGGGGCAGACGGGTATAATTCACCCCTCCACTTT.

This clone turned up a few times. The chain joins TRBV7-8 to TRBJ2-7; 9 bases align to TRBD1. The CDR3 is 15 residues long. CDR1 SGHVS and CDR2 FQNEAQ come from the germline V gene. V trimming: 1 base; J trimming: 3 bases; junction bases outside the gene matches: 4. CDR3: CASSLGQGVIYEQYF. DNA for the CDR3: TGTGCCAGCAGCTTAGGACAGGGGGTCATCTACGAGCAGTACTTC.

The chain joins TRBV5-1 to TRBJ2-2; 8 nucleotides line up with TRBD1. The CDR3 is 14 residues long. After removal of 4 bases from V and 6 bases from J, the junction contained 5 bases not matched to a gene. In germline, CDR1 is SGHRS, CDR2 YFSETQ. CDR3 amino acids: CASSKDRVSGELFF. The CDR3 DNA follows: TGCGCCAGCAGCAAGGACAGGGTCTCCGGGGAGCTGTTTTTT.

The V call is TRBV11-2, the J call TRBJ2-7, with 10 positions matching TRBD2. The CDR3 length is 17 residues. With V trimmed by 1 base and J by 3 bases, 9 bases remained unmatched. Germline CDR1 and CDR2: SGHAT and FQNNGV. The CDR3 DNA reads TGTGCCAGCAGCTTAGGGGGAGCGGGGGGGCCGGTCTACGAGCAGTACTTC. Translation: CASSLGGAGGPVYEQYF.

This clone was seen repeatedly, ten times or more. This chain connects TRBV19 to TRBJ2-1; D is possibly TRBD2 (7 bases). The CDR3 totals 15 residues. Germline lookup yields CDR1 LNHDA and CDR2 SQIVND (reference sequence). The V and J ends lost 3 bases and 5 bases respectively, with 14 bases between them. The CDR3 spells CASSMRGGRDNEQFF. The CDR3 DNA sequence: TGTGCCAGTAGTATGAGGGGGGGCCGGGACAATGAGCAGTTCTTC.

This clone occurred once. The chain has TRBV5-5 and TRBJ1-2; 7 bases are a match to TRBD1. Germline-derived CDR1 and CDR2 are SGHKS and YYEKEE (reference sequence). The J segment lost 0 bases and the V segment lost 5 bases, leaving 4 bases of the junction unmatched. This CDR3 has 14 amino acids. CDR3: CASRPGGSNYGYTF. CDR3 sequence (DNA): TGTGCCAGCAGACCAGGGGGTTCTAACTATGGCTACACCTTC.